This entry lists 22 T cell receptor beta chains sequenced from one sample in a study of blood T cells in healthy people across ages. A second PCR of 7 to 11 cycles used a sample-barcoded 5' primer and a J-beta primer mix. TCRdb used MiXCR to reprocess the 5' RACE reads, holding one entry per CDR3 protein. Among about 780,000 distinct CDR3 sequences listed, around 24% were seen once. The sample was also linked to a second study, of T cells of mothers and their children.

Input material: blood. All receptors derive from a boy aged 10-17 years in good health.

This clonotype was observed a handful of times. The V gene is TRBV5-1, the J gene TRBJ2-5; D may be TRBD1 or TRBD2 (6 bases each). In germline, CDR1 is SGHRS, CDR2 YFSETQ. Trimming took 1 base from V and 5 from J, leaving 21 bases between them. This CDR3 is built from 17 residues. The CDR3, as DNA: TGCGCCAGCAGCTTGTTTGTCGGGGGCGCAGGGTCGGAGACCCAGTACTTC. Translating it yields CASSLFVGGAGSETQYF.

This clonotype was recorded a few times. The V gene is TRBV15, the J gene TRBJ2-1; maybe TRBD1 (5 bases). V lost 4 bases, J lost 2 bases, and 15 bases lay in between. CDR3 length equals 16 residues. The germline V gene encodes CDR1 LNHNV and CDR2 YYDKDF (reference sequence). This CDR3 is CATSKFREATYNEQFF. CDR3 DNA: TGTGCCACCAGCAAATTCAGGGAAGCCACCTACAATGAGCAGTTCTTC.

This clonotype was found a few times. This chain links TRBV6-1 with TRBJ2-1; no clear D. The J call may be faulty, since TRBJ2-7 better matches the DNA end. CDR3 length: 15 residues. Germline V gene data show CDR1 as MNHNS and CDR2 as SASEGT. CDR3 loop: CASSERKTGSYEQYF. DNA for the CDR3: TGTGCCAGCAGTGAAAGAAAAACGGGTTCCTACGAGCAGTACTTC.

Only a few counts were recorded for this clonotype. This chain connects TRBV20-1 to TRBJ2-5, with 8 nucleotides matching TRBD2. The CDR3 has 15 residues. The V gene's germline CDR1 is DFQATT and CDR2 SNEGSKA (reference sequence). Trimming cost V 4 bases and J 5 bases; bases outside gene matches: 12. Here the CDR3 reads CSATSRLAGAETQYF. CDR3 in DNA: TGCAGTGCTACCTCTAGGCTAGCGGGCGCCGAGACCCAGTACTTC.

The V call is TRBV6-5, the J call TRBJ1-1; TRBD1 agrees at 12 bases. The CDR3 has 15 residues. With 0 bases clipped from V and 6 bases from J, the junction kept 2 bases outside the gene matches. CDR1 is MNHEY, CDR2 SVGAGI, per germline. The DNA of the CDR3 is TGTGCCAGCAGTTACTCAGGGACAGGGGGCCCTGAAGCTTTCTTT. It is translated as CASSYSGTGGPEAFF.

The sample holds one count of this clonotype. The chain links TRBV4-2 to TRBJ2-3; maybe TRBD1 (5 bases). Trimming removed 3 bases from V and 2 bases from J, with 12 bases in between. Germline-derived CDR1 and CDR2 are LGHNA and YNFKEQ. This CDR3 spans 15 amino acids. CDR3 amino acids: CASSQPTEVTDTQYF. CDR3 sequence (DNA): TGTGCCAGCAGCCAGCCGACAGAAGTCACAGATACGCAGTATTTT.

This chain joins TRBV5-6 and TRBJ2-5, with 7 positions matching TRBD1. The germline CDR1 and CDR2 sequences are SGHDT and YYEEEE. The junction had 8 bases not matched to a gene; V was cut back by 2 bases and J by 1 base. This CDR3 comprises 16 residues. The CDR3 spells CASSFKTGKSQETQYF. The CDR3 DNA reads TGTGCCAGCAGCTTTAAGACAGGGAAAAGCCAAGAGACCCAGTACTTC.

In this sample, this clonotype turned up a few times. This rearrangement joins TRBV5-1 to TRBJ1-2; maybe TRBD1 (5 bases). This CDR3 has 12 amino acids. Trimming pared 3 bases from V and 8 bases from J, leaving 11 bases between. Germline loops: CDR1 SGHRS, CDR2 YFSETQ. CDR3 sequence: CASSSTRQGYTF. The CDR3 nucleotides are TGCGCCAGCAGCTCCACTCGACAGGGCTACACCTTC.

This clonotype has just a few counts. V is TRBV10-3 and J is TRBJ2-7; the D gene is possibly TRBD1 (5 bases). V lost 11 bases and J lost 0, with 11 bases in between. Germline assignment: CDR1 ENHRY and CDR2 SYGVKD. This CDR3 contains 12 residues. CDR3 loop: CAARQSSYEQYF. The CDR3 coding sequence is TGTGCCGCCCGACAGAGCTCCTACGAGCAGTACTTC.

The table lists this clonotype with a few counts. V gene TRBV6-5 combines with J gene TRBJ2-1; D unclear. Germline V gives CDR1 MNHEY, CDR2 SVGAGI. With 0 bases removed from V and 6 bases from J, the gap between germline ends came to 9 bases. CDR3 length: 14 amino acids. This chain's CDR3 is CASSYSDTRNEQFF. DNA for the CDR3: TGTGCCAGCAGTTACTCCGACACCCGCAATGAGCAGTTCTTC.

In its sample, this clonotype was seen a few times. The chain combines TRBV2 with TRBJ1-2; D unresolved. This CDR3 is 12 amino acids long. V was trimmed by 4 bases and J by 7 bases, leaving 10 bases between them. Germline V gene data show CDR1 as SNHLY and CDR2 as FYNNEI. DNA of the CDR3: TGTGCCAGCAGTGGAGATAGTGCTGGCTACACCTTC. Amino acids: CASSGDSAGYTF.

This clonotype was observed a few times. This chain connects TRBV28 to TRBJ2-5; D is undetermined. The end of the DNA fits TRBJ2-7 better, so the J call may be wrong. This CDR3 region has 13 residues. Germline V gene lookup returns CDR1 MDHEN and CDR2 SYDVKM. The CDR3 bases are TGTGCCAGCAGGAAGGTTTCAGCCTACGAGCAGTACTTC. Residues: CASRKVSAYEQYF.

This clonotype has ten or more counts. The CDR3 nucleotides are TGCAGCGTTGAGCGGACAGCCTACAATGAGCAGTTCTTC. It yields the protein CSVERTAYNEQFF. The chain recombines TRBV29-1 with TRBJ2-1; perhaps TRBD1 as D (6 bases). From germline, CDR1 is SQVTM and CDR2 ANQGSEA. This CDR3 comprises 13 residues. The ends were cut back, 3 bases at V and 2 bases at J, with 8 bases in the middle.

This chain joins TRBV10-3 and TRBJ2-3; the match to TRBD2 covers 7 bases. Germline V gene data show CDR1 as ENHRY and CDR2 as SYGVKD. This CDR3 has 16 residues. Trimming took 7 bases from V and 0 from J; bases not matched to a gene: 10. CDR3 amino acids: CAINGGVLPSTDTQYF. The CDR3 DNA reads as TGTGCCATCAATGGGGGGGTTCTTCCTAGCACAGATACGCAGTATTTT.

The sample holds many counts of this clonotype. This sequence joins TRBV28 and TRBJ2-5, with D hard to call. The DNA end favors TRBJ2-7, so the J call may be wrong. Germline CDR1 is MDHEN and CDR2 is SYDVKM. The CDR3 contains 15 residues. The CDR3, as DNA: TGTGCCAGCACCCCTGTGGGCTTGTACGTCTACGAGCAGTACTTC. Translation gives CASTPVGLYVYEQYF.

This chain uses TRBV5-1 with TRBJ2-5, with D maybe TRBD1 (6 bases). V was cut by 4 bases and J by 1 base, with 14 bases left in between. CDR3 length: 15 residues. Germline values: CDR1 SGHRS, CDR2 YFSETQ. CDR3 DNA: TGCGCCAGCAGCGTGTCCACAGGGATCCAAGAGACCCAGTACTTC. It translates to CASSVSTGIQETQYF.

This chain uses TRBV7-8 with TRBJ2-5; 7 bases match TRBD2. The V segment lost 6 bases and the J segment 0 bases; nucleotides outside the gene matches: 4. The CDR3 has 14 amino acids. Germline values: CDR1 SGHVS, CDR2 FQNEAQ. CDR3 residues: CASSGAGDQETQYF. The CDR3 coding sequence is TGTGCCAGCAGTGGGGCGGGGGACCAAGAGACCCAGTACTTC.

This clonotype was seen at least ten times. The chain carries TRBV3-1 and TRBJ2-5, with 11 bases matching TRBD1. CDR1 and CDR2 (germline): LGHDT, YNNKEL (reference sequence). V trimming: 4 bases; J trimming: 4 bases; junction bases outside the gene matches: 2. There are 14 residues in the CDR3. Here the CDR3 DNA reads TGTGCCAGCAGCCGGGACAGGGGGGGAGAGACCCAGTACTTC. As protein: CASSRDRGGETQYF.

This clonotype has more than one count but fewer than ten. The junction and the germline gene differ at one end; a read error may be behind it. The V and J genes are TRBV5-5 and TRBJ2-7; D possibly corresponds to TRBD1 (6 bases). CDR1 and CDR2 from the germline V gene are SGHKS and YYEKEE (reference sequence). The CDR3 is made up of 12 amino acids. In DNA form, the CDR3 reads TGTGCCGGCAGCCCAGGGGAGCACGAGCAGTACTTC. Its protein product is CAGSPGEHEQYF.

This clonotype was observed a handful of times. The chain has TRBV9 and TRBJ1-4; D gene ambiguous. V was trimmed by 4 bases and J by 6 bases, leaving 10 bases between them. Germline loops: CDR1 SGDLS, CDR2 YYNGEE. The CDR3 has 13 amino acids. CDR3 amino acids: CASSPALYEKLFF. CDR3 sequence (DNA): TGTGCCAGCAGCCCGGCGCTCTATGAAAAACTGTTTTTT.

The chain recombines TRBV12-3 or TRBV12-4 with TRBJ2-7; TRBD1 matches at 9 bases. Trimming took 6 bases from V and 5 from J; bases not matched to a gene: 11. The CDR3 is 15 amino acids. As DNA, the CDR3 is TGTGCCAGCAGCACGGGACAGGGTTTGATCGACGAGCAGTACTTC. It yields the protein CASSTGQGLIDEQYF.

This chain links TRBV25-1 with TRBJ2-5, with D hard to call. The end of the DNA is better explained by TRBJ2-7, so the J call may be wrong. From germline, CDR1 is MGHDK and CDR2 SYGVNS. This CDR3 has 15 residues. The CDR3 DNA is TGTGCCAGCAGTGATGACCGGGCTAGCTCCTACGAGCAGTACTTC. Translating it yields CASSDDRASSYEQYF.